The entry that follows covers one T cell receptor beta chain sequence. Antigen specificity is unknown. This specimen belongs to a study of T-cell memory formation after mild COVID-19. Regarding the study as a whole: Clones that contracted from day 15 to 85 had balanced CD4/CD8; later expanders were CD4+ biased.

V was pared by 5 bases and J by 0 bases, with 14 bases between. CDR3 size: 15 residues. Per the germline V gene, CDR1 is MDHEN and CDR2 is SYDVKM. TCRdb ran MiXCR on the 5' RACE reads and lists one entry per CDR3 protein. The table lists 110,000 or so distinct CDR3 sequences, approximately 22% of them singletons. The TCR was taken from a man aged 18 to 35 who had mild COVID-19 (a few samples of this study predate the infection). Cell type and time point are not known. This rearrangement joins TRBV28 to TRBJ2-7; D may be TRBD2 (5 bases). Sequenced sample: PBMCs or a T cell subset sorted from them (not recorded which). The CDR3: CASSPRGFGSYEQYV. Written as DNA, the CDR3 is TGTGCCAGCAGTCCACGAGGGTTCGGCTCCTACGAGCAGTACGTC.